The TCR beta chain described here comes from a study of T cells in Graves' hyperthyroidism and ophthalmopathy. Template material for amplifying TCR beta CDR3 regions consisted of RNA transcripts. Carried out on the TCR CDR3, a first-round RT-PCR used the HTBI primer set. TCRdb fed the multiplex PCR reads into MiXCR, producing one record per CDR3 protein. The table has 550,000 to 650,000 distinct CDR3 sequences, approximately 15% seen once. Participants, patients aged 18 to 65, had newly diagnosed hyperthyroidism with a duration under 2 months. The CDR3 has 15 amino acids. In germline, CDR1 is LNHDA, CDR2 SQIVND (reference sequence). V lost 6 bases and J 7 bases, leaving 19 bases between the germline ends.

The sequence was obtained from a woman in her 40s with Graves' hyperthyroidism. The source material was blood. The V call is TRBV19, the J call TRBJ2-1; either TRBD1 or TRBD2 may fit D (5 bases each). The CDR3: CASRRGQGLPNEQFF. In nucleotides, the CDR3 is TGTGCCAGTAGACGAGGGCAGGGATTGCCGAATGAGCAGTTCTTC.